The 16 T cell receptor beta chains in this list originate from one sample, sequenced in a study of monozygotic twins with inflammatory bowel disease. TCRdb processed the 5' RACE reads again and assigns one entry to each CDR3 protein, with no DNA. Its table records approximately 400,000 distinct CDR3 sequences. Source material: blood. The source of these receptors is a human donor with ulcerative colitis or Crohn's disease, or a healthy co-twin of an affected twin (not recorded which).

The chain links TRBV15 to TRBJ2-6. CDR3 size: 16 residues. Germline V CDR1 and CDR2: LNHNV, YYDKDF (reference sequence). The CDR3 loop reads CATSRGQGSGANVLTF.

The chain recombines TRBV3-1 with TRBJ2-3; there is no DNA to check the TCRdb D call of TRBD1. The length of the CDR3 is 15 residues. The V gene's germline CDR1 is LGHDT and CDR2 YNNKEL (reference sequence). This CDR3 reads CASSLGHSNTDTQYF.

CDR3 protein: CASSPSNRVSYNEQFF. The rearrangement links TRBV7-7 to TRBJ2-1; the D gene TCRdb calls, TRBD1, cannot be checked with no DNA. The CDR3 sequence is 16 residues long. Germline lookup yields CDR1 SSHAT and CDR2 FNYEAQ (reference sequence). Filled out from reference TRBV7-7 and TRBJ2-1, the complete variable domain reads GAGVSQSPRYKVTKRGQDVTLRCDPISSHATLYWYQQALGQGPEFLTYFNYEAQPDKSGLPSDRFSAERPEGSISTLTIQRTEQRDSAMYRCASSPSNRVSYNEQFFGPGTRLTVL.

The chain has TRBV5-1 and TRBJ1-1; TCRdb names TRBD1, which stays unverified in the absence of DNA. CDR3 length equals 15 residues. Germline CDR1 is SGHRS and CDR2 is YFSETQ. The CDR3 is CASSDWGQSNTEAFF.

The chain joins TRBV5-1 to TRBJ2-2; checking the TCRdb D call of TRBD1 is not possible without DNA. Germline CDR1 and CDR2: SGHRS and YFSETQ. The CDR3 runs 16 residues. CDR3 residues: CASSLSGASNTGELFF.

The rearrangement joins TRBV24-1 to TRBJ2-3; TCRdb designates TRBD1, a call that cannot be tested without DNA. CDR3 length: 13 residues. Germline V gives CDR1 KGHDR, CDR2 SFDVKD. The CDR3 loop reads CATSRQGTDTQYF.

The chain has TRBV23-1 and TRBJ1-4; TCRdb selects TRBD1, and the lack of DNA leaves this call unchecked. TRBV23-1 is given ORF status, its function remaining uncertain. This CDR3 has 17 amino acids. This CDR3 is CASRARGPLTFNEKLFF.

This CDR3 reads CAWFGEYQETQYF. The rearrangement uses TRBV30 and TRBJ2-5. The CDR3 consists of 13 residues. Germline lookup yields CDR1 GTSNPN and CDR2 SVGIG (reference sequence).

The rearrangement uses TRBV6-2 or TRBV6-3 and TRBJ2-1; TCRdb picks TRBD1, but there is no DNA to check that call. Germline V gene sequence: CDR1 MNHEY, CDR2 SVGEGT. This CDR3 has 16 residues. The CDR3 sequence is CASHTMTGTGVYEQFF.

The genes are TRBV11-1 and TRBJ2-2; TCRdb's D call of TRBD2 is untestable without DNA. CDR1 is SGHAT, CDR2 FQDESV, per germline (reference sequence). The CDR3 runs 17 residues. CDR3 in amino acids: CASSPLAVAGNTGELFF.

This chain uses TRBV5-6 with TRBJ2-1; TCRdb lists TRBD2, though no DNA is available to test this call. Germline loops: CDR1 SGHDT, CDR2 YYEEEE. The CDR3 is 15 residues long. The CDR3: CASSYRTSGYNEQFF. Looking up the rest from reference TRBV5-6 and TRBJ2-1 gives the full variable domain: DAGVTQSPTHLIKTRGQQVTLRCSPKSGHDTVSWYQQALGQGPQFIFQYYEEEERQRGNFPDRFSGHQFPNYSSELNVNALLLGDSALYLCASSYRTSGYNEQFFGPGTRLTVL.

The V and J genes are TRBV5-8 and TRBJ2-2; the TCRdb call, TRBD1, lacks DNA for checking. The germline V gene has CDR1 SGHTS and CDR2 YDEGEE. The CDR3 extends over 15 amino acids. CDR3: CASSRGAVGPGELFF.

This rearrangement joins TRBV5-6 to TRBJ1-2. The CDR3 contains 14 residues. The germline V gene encodes CDR1 SGHDT and CDR2 YYEEEE. CDR3 sequence: CASSDNGGNYGYTF.

CDR3 residues: CASSTPSLTSGGQETQYF. This rearrangement joins TRBV5-1 to TRBJ2-5; TCRdb calls TRBD2, which cannot be checked without DNA. The CDR3 has 18 residues. The germline V gene has CDR1 SGHRS and CDR2 YFSETQ.

The chain links TRBV5-5 to TRBJ1-6. Per the germline V gene, CDR1 is SGHKS and CDR2 is YYEKEE (reference sequence). The CDR3 length is 13 residues. The CDR3 sequence: CASSLNTPSPLHF.

The gene calls are TRBV29-1 and TRBJ2-4; no DNA is available, so the TRBD1 call from TCRdb remains unchecked. CDR3 length equals 12 residues. From germline, CDR1 is SQVTM and CDR2 ANQGSEA. The CDR3 protein is CSVETEKNIQYF.